These T cell receptor beta chains were read from a single sample in a study of T cells in Graves' hyperthyroidism and ophthalmopathy. TCRdb passed the multiplex PCR reads through MiXCR, listing each CDR3 protein once. The table lists 550,000 to 800,000 distinct CDR3 sequences, roughly 15% of them singletons. Sequencing input: blood. Receptors were obtained from a man between 18 and 35 years old with Graves' hyperthyroidism. The CDR3 runs from the conserved cysteine through the conserved F or W. The D gene is left open where the match is weak. Where a row states a size, it is once, few, many or the class of an expanded clone; other rows omit it.

size	V	J	D	CDR3	DNA
many	TRBV30	TRBJ2-3	-	CAWSFDTQYF	TGTGCCTGGAGTTTTGATACGCAGTATTTT
few	TRBV10-2	TRBJ1-1	-	CASIRGDTEAFF	TGCGCCAGCATCCGGGGGGACACTGAAGCTTTCTTT
-	TRBV29-1	TRBJ1-2	-	CSVEQLVSNYGYTF	TGCAGCGTTGAGCAACTGGTCAGTAACTATGGCTACACCTTC
few	TRBV2	TRBJ2-2	-	CASSEDHSSGGELFF	TGTGCCAGCAGTGAAGACCACTCCTCAGGCGGGGAGCTGTTTTTT
few	TRBV4-3	TRBJ2-3	-	CASSQTSTDTQYF	TGCGCCAGCAGCCAGACGAGCACAGATACGCAGTATTTT
few	TRBV5-1	TRBJ2-3	-	CASRTGPPTDTQYF	TGCGCCAGCAGAACAGGTCCTCCCACAGATACGCAGTATTTT
-	TRBV7-9	TRBJ2-7	TRBD1	CASSTGKGANEQYF	TGTGCCAGCAGCACCGGTAAGGGGGCGAACGAGCAGTACTTC
many	TRBV29-1	TRBJ2-3	TRBD2	CSVEEPLAASTDTQYF	TGCAGCGTTGAAGAACCACTAGCGGCTAGCACAGATACGCAGTATTTT
few	TRBV20-1	TRBJ2-1	TRBD1	CSAPGQGYNEQFF	TGCAGTGCCCCGGGACAGGGGTACAATGAGCAGTTCTTC
many	TRBV20-1	TRBJ2-7	-	CSARPSVGRYEQYF	TGCAGTGCTAGACCGTCCGTTGGGCGCTACGAGCAGTACTTC
-	TRBV6-2/TRBV6-3	TRBJ2-2	TRBD1	CASTTGYTGELFF	TGTGCCAGCACGACAGGGTACACCGGGGAGCTGTTTTTT
-	TRBV14	TRBJ2-3	-	CASSQMAMGGRTDTQYF	TGTGCCAGCAGCCAAATGGCCATGGGGGGACGCACAGATACGCAGTATTTT
many	TRBV28	TRBJ2-7	TRBD2	CASTEAVSGRTAYEQYF	TGTGCCAGCACCGAAGCGGTTAGCGGGAGGACCGCCTACGAGCAGTACTTC
few	TRBV5-1	TRBJ1-1	-	CASSFLGGPAAEAFF	TGCGCCAGCAGCTTCCTCGGAGGGCCCGCGGCTGAAGCTTTCTTT